Below are 9 T cell receptor beta chains sequenced from a single sample in a study of cytomegalovirus exposure and HLA in healthy donors. Amplification used 60 Vbeta primers and 13 Jbeta primers. Repertoires were generated with immunoSEQ multiplex PCR, while TCRdb's copy carries only in-frame clones and drops some. The sample contains 250,000 to 300,000 clones, around 90% of which appear only once. Input material: PBMCs. The source is a girl aged 2-15 years in good health and CMV-seronegative.

This chain uses TRBV18 with TRBJ1-4; D remains ambiguous. Per germline, CDR1 KGHSH and CDR2 LQKENI. Trimming took off 3 bases at V and 7 bases at J, with 15 bases between the two ends. This CDR3 has 15 amino acids. CDR3 sequence reads: CASSPNPQSGEKLFF. For the CDR3, the DNA is TGTGCCAGCTCACCCAACCCCCAAAGCGGTGAAAAACTGTTTTTT.

This chain links TRBV6-5 with TRBJ1-4; 11 bases align to TRBD1. There are 15 residues in the CDR3. Per the germline V gene, CDR1 is MNHEY and CDR2 is SVGAGI. V gave up 4 bases and J gave up 6 bases; unmatched junction bases: 4. DNA of the CDR3: TGTGCCAGCAGTTCAGGACAGGGGGCGGATGAAAAACTGTTTTTT. This gives the protein CASSSGQGADEKLFF.

The V call is TRBV30, the J call TRBJ1-3, with D maybe TRBD1 (6 bases). Germline V CDR1 and CDR2: GTSNPN, SVGIG (reference sequence). This CDR3 comprises 13 residues. The CDR3 DNA follows: TGTGCGGGGGAGGGGGGGGAAGGAAACACCATATATTTT. Translation: CAGEGGEGNTIYF.

The rearrangement links TRBV29-1 to TRBJ2-5; D is possibly TRBD2 (5 bases). V lost 2 bases and J 2 bases, leaving 9 bases between the germline ends. The V gene's germline CDR1 is SQVTM and CDR2 ANQGSEA. The CDR3 loop spans 13 amino acids. CDR3 nucleotides: TGCAGCGTTGAACCTAGCTGGCAAGAGACCCAGTACTTC. This sequence encodes CSVEPSWQETQYF.

The chain carries TRBV29-1 and TRBJ1-1; the match to TRBD1 covers 9 bases. This CDR3 spans 18 amino acids. Per the germline V gene, CDR1 is SQVTM and CDR2 is ANQGSEA. The V gene end was trimmed by 3 bases and the J gene end by 4 bases; junction bases not matched to a gene: 18. CDR3 sequence (DNA): TGCAGCGTTGAGTCGCGGGACAGGGCCTCACCCGGTAGCACTGAAGCTTTCTTT. It translates to CSVESRDRASPGSTEAFF. Complete variable domain (other parts from reference TRBV29-1 and TRBJ1-1): SAVISQKPSRDICQRGTSLTIQCQVDSQVTMMFWYRQQPGQSLTLIATANQGSEATYESGFVIDKFPISRPNLTFSTLTVSNMSPEDSSIYLCSVESRDRASPGSTEAFFGQGTRLTVV.

This chain uses TRBV19 with TRBJ2-7, with a possible D match to TRBD2 (5 bases). V lost 3 bases and J 3 bases, leaving 18 bases between the germline ends. CDR1 is LNHDA, CDR2 SQIVND, per germline (reference sequence). This CDR3 is 16 amino acids long. The CDR3 here is CASSIGFGGFSYEQYF. As DNA, the CDR3 is TGTGCCAGTAGTATTGGGTTTGGAGGTTTCAGCTACGAGCAGTACTTC.

This chain links TRBV28 with TRBJ2-1; 14 nucleotides agree with TRBD2. CDR3 size: 18 residues. The trim removed 5 bases at V and 1 base at J, leaving 7 bases unmatched. CDR1 and CDR2 (germline): MDHEN, SYDVKM. CDR3 coding DNA: TGTGCCAGCAGTACTAGGACTAGCGGGGGGTTTTCCTACAATGAGCAGTTCTTC. Its protein product is CASSTRTSGGFSYNEQFF.

This chain uses TRBV6-6 with TRBJ1-2; 7 bases are shared with TRBD1. Germline CDR1 MNHNY, CDR2 SVGAGI (reference sequence). The CDR3 covers 14 residues. The V segment lost 0 bases and the J segment 3 bases; nucleotides outside the gene matches: 1. The CDR3 DNA reads as TGTGCCAGCAGTTACTCCGGGACAGACTATGGCTACACCTTC. It specifies CASSYSGTDYGYTF.

The chain recombines TRBV5-5 with TRBJ1-5; D ambiguous. Trimming took 4 bases from V and 0 from J, leaving 11 bases between them. Germline V gives CDR1 SGHKS, CDR2 YYEKEE (reference sequence). This CDR3 is built from 15 residues. The CDR3 nucleotides read TGTGCCAGCAGCCGAAATGACATTAGCAATCAGCCCCAGCATTTT. Protein: CASSRNDISNQPQHF. Supplemented by reference TRBV5-5 and TRBJ1-5, the full variable domain reads DAGVTQSPTHLIKTRGQQVTLRCSPISGHKSVSWYQQVLGQGPQFIFQYYEKEERGRGNFPDRFSARQFPNYSSELNVNALLLGDSALYLCASSRNDISNQPQHFGDGTRLSIL.